Listed here are 13 T cell receptor beta chains from one sample, sequenced in a study of cytomegalovirus exposure and HLA in healthy donors (TCRdb year 2017). Library method: the immunoSEQ multiplex PCR assay. In its TCRdb copy, this immuneACCESS table keeps in-frame sequences only and misses some clones. Where compared with another copy, unresolved V genes explain less than half of these, and the others have no known cause. The sample has more than 65,000 clones on record, approximately 96% of them singletons. The ten most abundant clones make up approximately 1.4% of the sample. Sequencing input: PBMCs. These receptors originate from a woman aged 18-29 years in good health and CMV-seronegative.

The rearrangement links TRBV9 to TRBJ2-1; 10 nucleotides line up with TRBD1. Germline CDR1 SGDLS, CDR2 YYNGEE. Trimming removed 0 bases from V and 3 bases from J; junction bases left unmatched: 3. The CDR3 has 16 amino acids. In nucleotides, the CDR3 is TGTGCCAGCAGCGTAGATGGGACAGGGGTCTACAATGAGCAGTTCTTC. It translates to CASSVDGTGVYNEQFF.

The gene calls are TRBV5-1 and TRBJ1-6; no clear D gene. This CDR3 region has 13 residues. CDR1 and CDR2 from the germline V gene are SGHRS and YFSETQ. The germline V and J ends were trimmed by 4 bases and 8 bases, with 10 bases remaining between them. CDR3 in amino acids: CASSPFPDSPLHF. The DNA of the CDR3 is TGCGCCAGCAGCCCGTTCCCGGATTCACCCCTCCACTTT.

The V call is TRBV5-4, the J call TRBJ2-1; TRBD2 matches at 10 bases. Germline loops: CDR1 SGHNT, CDR2 YYREEE (reference sequence). The J segment lost 7 bases and the V segment lost 2 bases, leaving 0 bases of the junction unmatched. There are 13 residues in the CDR3. CDR3 bases: TGTGCCAGCAGCTTTAGCGGGAGGAATGAGCAGTTCTTC. Its protein product is CASSFSGRNEQFF. The full variable domain, rest sourced from reference TRBV5-4 and TRBJ2-1, is ETGVTQSPTHLIKTRGQQVTLRCSSQSGHNTVSWYQQALGQGPQFIFQYYREEENGRGNFPPRFSGLQFPNYSSELNVNALELDDSALYLCASSFSGRNEQFFGPGTRLTVL.

The J gene is TRBJ1-2, the V gene TRBV28; D call uncertain. CDR1 and CDR2 (germline): MDHEN, SYDVKM. The CDR3 runs to 11 residues. CDR3 region: CVIRDNYGYTF. In DNA, the CDR3 is TGTGTCATCCGGGATAACTATGGCTACACCTTC.

The DNA for the CDR3 is TGTGCCAGCAGTACAGGGATCACCTACGAGCAGTACTTC. Protein: CASSTGITYEQYF. The chain joins TRBV27 to TRBJ2-7; D possibly corresponds to TRBD1 (6 bases). Germline CDR1 MNHEY, CDR2 SMNVEV (reference sequence). V was clipped by 5 bases and J by 2 bases, with 10 bases between them. This CDR3 spans 13 amino acids.

The chain has TRBV10-3 and TRBJ1-1; D is perhaps TRBD1 (6 bases). The length of the CDR3 is 18 residues. CDR1 is ENHRY, CDR2 SYGVKD, per germline. Trimming cost V 3 bases and J 0 bases, with 20 bases left between them. CDR3 DNA sequence: TGTGCCATCAGTGAAGGTTTTGGGGGCCTGGGAATGAACACTGAAGCTTTCTTT. This sequence encodes CAISEGFGGLGMNTEAFF.

The chain carries TRBV7-9 and TRBJ2-7; weak D call: TRBD1 (5 bases). The CDR3 covers 15 residues. CDR1 and CDR2 (germline): SEHNR, FQNEAQ (reference sequence). Trimming took 5 bases from V and 2 from J, leaving 16 bases between them. The CDR3 loop reads CASSPQLGPTYEQYF. The CDR3 nucleotides read TGTGCCAGCAGCCCCCAGTTGGGGCCCACCTACGAGCAGTACTTC. The full variable domain, completed using reference TRBV7-9 and TRBJ2-7, is DTGVSQNPRHKITKRGQNVTFRCDPISEHNRLYWYRQTLGQGPEFLTYFQNEAQLEKSRLLSDRFSAERPKGSFSTLEIQRTEQGDSAMYLCASSPQLGPTYEQYFGPGTRLTVT.

The chain combines TRBV4-2 with TRBJ2-1, with 7 nucleotides matching TRBD2. Germline CDR1 is LGHNA and CDR2 is YNFKEQ. V was clipped by 0 bases and J by 2 bases; unmatched bases: 7. The length of the CDR3 is 17 residues. The CDR3 coding sequence is TGTGCCAGCAGCCAAGATTTGACGGGAGGCCCCTACAATGAGCAGTTCTTC. Protein: CASSQDLTGGPYNEQFF.

This rearrangement joins TRBV2 to TRBJ2-3; 12 nucleotides agree with TRBD2. The germline gives CDR1 SNHLY, CDR2 FYNNEI. The CDR3 has 17 residues. CDR3 DNA sequence: TGTGCGATGAGTCTAGCGGGAGGGCCGGGTGGCACAGATACGCAGTATTTT. Translation gives CAMSLAGGPGGTDTQYF.

V gene TRBV2 combines with J gene TRBJ2-7, with 7 bases lining up with TRBD2. From germline, CDR1 is SNHLY and CDR2 FYNNEI. This CDR3 has 11 amino acids. Losses at the gene ends were 7 bases for V and 4 bases for J; bases not matched to a gene: 1. The CDR3 DNA reads TGTGCCAGCATCGGGGGGTACGAGCAGTACTTC. Amino acids: CASIGGYEQYF.

The rearrangement links TRBV20-1 to TRBJ2-7; D gene uncertain. Between the trimmed V and J ends, which lost 7 bases and 4 bases, there was a span of 11 bases. Per germline, CDR1 DFQATT and CDR2 SNEGSKA (reference sequence). This CDR3 region has 11 residues. The CDR3 loop is CSVAEMYEQYF. CDR3 DNA: TGCAGTGTTGCTGAGATGTACGAGCAGTACTTC.

V is TRBV7-9 and J is TRBJ2-1, with a weak D call TRBD2 (6 bases). Between the trimmed V and J ends, which lost 3 bases and 9 bases, there was a span of 15 bases. The V gene's germline CDR1 is SEHNR and CDR2 FQNEAQ (reference sequence). The CDR3 runs 14 residues. CDR3 sequence (DNA): TGTGCCAGCAGCTTGCAACTAGCTTCGGGTGAGCAGTTCTTC. Its translation is CASSLQLASGEQFF.

This clone was seen only once. The CDR3 loop reads CASSFSWTSGDPYEQYF. In DNA, the CDR3 is TGTGCCAGCAGTTTCTCCTGGACTAGCGGGGACCCCTACGAGCAGTACTTC. The rearrangement uses TRBV2 and TRBJ2-7; 12 positions match TRBD2. CDR3 length: 17 amino acids. Germline V lookup: CDR1 SNHLY, CDR2 FYNNEI. J lost 2 bases, V lost 5 bases, and 10 bases had no gene match.